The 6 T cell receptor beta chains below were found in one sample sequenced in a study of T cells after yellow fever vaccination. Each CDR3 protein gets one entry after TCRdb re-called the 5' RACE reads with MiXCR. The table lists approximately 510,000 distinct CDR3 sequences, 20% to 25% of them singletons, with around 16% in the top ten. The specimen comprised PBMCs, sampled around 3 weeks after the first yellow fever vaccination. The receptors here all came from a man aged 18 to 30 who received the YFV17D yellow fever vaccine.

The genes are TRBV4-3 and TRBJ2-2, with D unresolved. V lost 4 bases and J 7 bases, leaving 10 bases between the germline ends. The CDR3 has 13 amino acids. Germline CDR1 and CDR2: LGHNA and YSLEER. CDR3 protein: CASSPFWYGELFF. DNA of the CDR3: TGCGCCAGCAGCCCCTTTTGGTACGGGGAGCTGTTTTTT.

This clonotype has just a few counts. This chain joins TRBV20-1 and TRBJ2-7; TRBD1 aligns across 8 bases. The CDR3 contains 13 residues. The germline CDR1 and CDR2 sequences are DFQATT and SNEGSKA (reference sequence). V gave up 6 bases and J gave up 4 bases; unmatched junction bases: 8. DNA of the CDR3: TGCAGTGCCAGACAGGGGCTCTTTTACGAGCAGTACTTC. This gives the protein CSARQGLFYEQYF.

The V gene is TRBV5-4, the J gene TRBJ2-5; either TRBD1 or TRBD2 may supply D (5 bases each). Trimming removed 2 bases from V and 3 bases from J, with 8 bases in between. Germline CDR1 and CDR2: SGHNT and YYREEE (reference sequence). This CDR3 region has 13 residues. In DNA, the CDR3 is TGTGCCAGCAGCTTTTGGGGGAAAGAGACCCAGTACTTC. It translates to CASSFWGKETQYF. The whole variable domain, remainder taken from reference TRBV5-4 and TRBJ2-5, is ETGVTQSPTHLIKTRGQQVTLRCSSQSGHNTVSWYQQALGQGPQFIFQYYREEENGRGNFPPRFSGLQFPNYSSELNVNALELDDSALYLCASSFWGKETQYFGPGTRLLVL.

CDR3 sequence reads: CASSFTSGGARDTQYF. Here the CDR3 DNA reads TGCGCCAGCAGCTTTACCAGCGGGGGGGCCCGAGATACGCAGTATTTT. The genes are TRBV5-1 and TRBJ2-3; 10 bases are a match to TRBD2. Trimming at V came to 2 bases and at J to 5 bases, leaving 8 bases not matched to a gene. Germline CDR1 and CDR2: SGHRS and YFSETQ. The CDR3 has 16 residues.

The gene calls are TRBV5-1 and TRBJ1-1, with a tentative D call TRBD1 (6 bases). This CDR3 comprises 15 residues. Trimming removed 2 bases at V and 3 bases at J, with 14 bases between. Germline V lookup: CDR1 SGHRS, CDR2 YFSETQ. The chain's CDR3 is CASSFQGSGDTEAFF. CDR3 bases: TGCGCCAGCAGCTTCCAGGGGTCAGGGGACACTGAAGCTTTCTTT.

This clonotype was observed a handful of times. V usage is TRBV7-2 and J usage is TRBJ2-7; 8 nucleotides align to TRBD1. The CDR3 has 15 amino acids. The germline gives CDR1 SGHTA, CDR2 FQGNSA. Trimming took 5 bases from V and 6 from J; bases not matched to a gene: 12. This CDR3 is CASSVEGGQASEQYF. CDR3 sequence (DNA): TGTGCCAGCAGCGTAGAGGGGGGACAGGCAAGCGAGCAGTACTTC. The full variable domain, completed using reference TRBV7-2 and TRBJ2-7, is GAGVSQSPSNKVTEKGKDVELRCDPISGHTALYWYRQSLGQGLEFLIYFQGNSAPDKSGLPSDRFSAERTGGSVSTLTIQRTQQEDSAVYLCASSVEGGQASEQYFGPGTRLTVT.